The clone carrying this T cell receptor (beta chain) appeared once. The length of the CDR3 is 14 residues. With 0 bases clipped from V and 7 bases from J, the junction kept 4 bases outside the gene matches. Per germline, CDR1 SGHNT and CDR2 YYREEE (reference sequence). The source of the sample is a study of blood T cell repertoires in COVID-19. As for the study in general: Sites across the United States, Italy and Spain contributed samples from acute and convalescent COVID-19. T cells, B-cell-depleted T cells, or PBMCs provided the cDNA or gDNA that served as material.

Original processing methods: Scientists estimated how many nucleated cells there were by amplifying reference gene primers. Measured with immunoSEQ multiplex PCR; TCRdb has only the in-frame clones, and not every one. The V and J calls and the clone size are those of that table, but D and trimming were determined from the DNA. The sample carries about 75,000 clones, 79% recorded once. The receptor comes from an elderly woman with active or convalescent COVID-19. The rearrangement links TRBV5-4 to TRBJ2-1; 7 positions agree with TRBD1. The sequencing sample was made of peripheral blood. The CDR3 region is CASSLGGQQNEQFF. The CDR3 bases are TGTGCCAGCAGCTTGGGGGGACAGCAGAATGAGCAGTTCTTC.